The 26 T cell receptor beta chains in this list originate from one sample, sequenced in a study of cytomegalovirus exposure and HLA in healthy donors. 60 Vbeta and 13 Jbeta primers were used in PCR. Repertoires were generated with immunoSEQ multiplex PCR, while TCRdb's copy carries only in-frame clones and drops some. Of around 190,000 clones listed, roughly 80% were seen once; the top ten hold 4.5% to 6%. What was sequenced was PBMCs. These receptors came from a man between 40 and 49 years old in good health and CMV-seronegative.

CDR3 sequence reads: CASSQGLAVDEQFF. The CDR3 DNA sequence: TGCGCCAGCAGCCAGGGACTAGCCGTCGATGAGCAGTTCTTC. The chain combines TRBV4-1 with TRBJ2-1; 9 bases line up with TRBD2. Germline trimming cut 3 bases from V and 8 bases from J; bases unmatched to any gene: 5. The CDR3 runs 14 residues. Per the germline V gene, CDR1 is MGHRA and CDR2 is YSYEKL.

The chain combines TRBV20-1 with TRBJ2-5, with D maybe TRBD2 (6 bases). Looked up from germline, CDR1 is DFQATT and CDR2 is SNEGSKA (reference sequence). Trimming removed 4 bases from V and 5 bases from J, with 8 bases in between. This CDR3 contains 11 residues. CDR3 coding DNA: TGCAGTGCTATTGGGGGGGAGACCCAGTACTTC. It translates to CSAIGGETQYF.

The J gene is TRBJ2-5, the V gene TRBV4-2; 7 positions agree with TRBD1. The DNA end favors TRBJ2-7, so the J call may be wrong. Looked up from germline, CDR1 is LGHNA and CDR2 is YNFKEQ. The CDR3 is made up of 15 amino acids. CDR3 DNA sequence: TGTGCCAGCAGCCAAGTCCAGGGGGACTCCTACGAGCAGTACTTC. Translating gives CASSQVQGDSYEQYF.

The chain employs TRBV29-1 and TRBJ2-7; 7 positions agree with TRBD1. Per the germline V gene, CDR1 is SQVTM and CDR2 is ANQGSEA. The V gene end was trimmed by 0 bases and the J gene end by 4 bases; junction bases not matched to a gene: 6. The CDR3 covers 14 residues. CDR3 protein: CSVEETGYRYEQYF. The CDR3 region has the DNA TGCAGCGTTGAAGAGACAGGGTATAGGTACGAGCAGTACTTC.

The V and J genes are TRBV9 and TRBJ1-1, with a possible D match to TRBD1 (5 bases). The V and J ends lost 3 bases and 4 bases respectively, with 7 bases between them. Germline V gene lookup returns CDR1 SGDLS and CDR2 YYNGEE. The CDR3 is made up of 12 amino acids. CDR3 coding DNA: TGTGCCAGCAGCGCCGGGGGCACTGAAGCTTTCTTT. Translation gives CASSAGGTEAFF.

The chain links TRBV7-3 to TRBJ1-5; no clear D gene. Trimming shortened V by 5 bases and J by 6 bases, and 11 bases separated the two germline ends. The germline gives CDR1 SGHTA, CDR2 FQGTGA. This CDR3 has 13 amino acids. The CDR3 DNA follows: TGTGCCAGCAGCCCAGCGAATGGTCAGCCCCAGCATTTT. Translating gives CASSPANGQPQHF.

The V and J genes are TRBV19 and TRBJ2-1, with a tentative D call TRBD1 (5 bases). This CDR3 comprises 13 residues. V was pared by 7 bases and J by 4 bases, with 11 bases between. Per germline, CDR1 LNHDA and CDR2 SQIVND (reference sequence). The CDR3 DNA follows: TGTGCCAGTAATACCCAGGGTTACAATGAGCAGTTCTTC. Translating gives CASNTQGYNEQFF.

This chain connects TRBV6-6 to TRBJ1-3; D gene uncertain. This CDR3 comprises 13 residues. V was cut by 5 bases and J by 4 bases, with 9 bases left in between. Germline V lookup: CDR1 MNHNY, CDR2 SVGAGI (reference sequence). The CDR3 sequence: CASSPTRGNTIYF. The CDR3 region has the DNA TGTGCCAGCAGTCCCACCCGGGGAAACACCATATATTTT.

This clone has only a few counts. The CDR3 loop reads CASSFGTGGNTGELFF. For the CDR3, the DNA is TGTGCCAGCAGCTTCGGGACAGGGGGGAACACCGGGGAGCTGTTTTTT. The chain uses TRBV7-9 and TRBJ2-2, with 11 bases aligning to TRBD1. This CDR3 region has 16 residues. Germline lookup yields CDR1 SEHNR and CDR2 FQNEAQ (reference sequence). Trimming cost V 3 bases and J 1 base; bases outside gene matches: 1.

In DNA, the CDR3 is TGCGCCAGCAGCTTGCGGACAGCGGGGTATGGCTACACCTTC. Translated, it gives CASSLRTAGYGYTF. V and J are TRBV5-1 and TRBJ1-2; tentatively, D is TRBD1 (6 bases). Germline CDR1 and CDR2: SGHRS and YFSETQ. The CDR3 runs to 14 residues. V was pared by 1 base and J by 5 bases, with 12 bases between. Using reference TRBV5-1 and TRBJ1-2 for the parts outside the CDR3, the full variable domain is KAGVTQTPRYLIKTRGQQVTLSCSPISGHRSVSWYQQTPGQGLQFLFEYFSETQRNKGNFPGRFSGRQFSNSRSEMNVSTLELGDSALYLCASSLRTAGYGYTFGSGTRLTVV.

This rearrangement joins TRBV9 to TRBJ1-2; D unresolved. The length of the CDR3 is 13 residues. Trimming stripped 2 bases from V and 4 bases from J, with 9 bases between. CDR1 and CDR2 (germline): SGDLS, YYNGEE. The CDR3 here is CASSVTLGYGYTF. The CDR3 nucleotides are TGTGCCAGCAGCGTGACATTGGGCTATGGCTACACCTTC.

The CDR3 DNA follows: TGTGCCAGCAGCTTGGGGACAGCCAGACGGGGCTACACCTTC. Protein sequence: CASSLGTARRGYTF. This rearrangement joins TRBV5-6 to TRBJ1-2; D is possibly TRBD1 (6 bases). The germline V and J ends were trimmed by 0 bases and 8 bases, with 14 bases remaining between them. CDR1 and CDR2 from the germline V gene are SGHDT and YYEEEE. The CDR3 has 14 residues.

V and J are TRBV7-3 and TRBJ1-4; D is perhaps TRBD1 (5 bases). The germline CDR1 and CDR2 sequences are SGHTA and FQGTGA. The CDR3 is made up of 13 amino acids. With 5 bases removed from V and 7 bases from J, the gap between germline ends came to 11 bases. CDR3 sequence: CASSATGSEKLFF. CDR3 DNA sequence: TGTGCCAGCAGCGCCACAGGTTCTGAAAAACTGTTTTTT.

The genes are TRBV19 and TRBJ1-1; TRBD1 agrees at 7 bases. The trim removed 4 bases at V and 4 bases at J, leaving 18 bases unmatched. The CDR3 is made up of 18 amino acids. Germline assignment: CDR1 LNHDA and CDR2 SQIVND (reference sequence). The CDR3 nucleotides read TGTGCCAGTAGTAACCGCATTAGGACAGGCGGTTCGAGCACTGAAGCTTTCTTT. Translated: CASSNRIRTGGSSTEAFF.

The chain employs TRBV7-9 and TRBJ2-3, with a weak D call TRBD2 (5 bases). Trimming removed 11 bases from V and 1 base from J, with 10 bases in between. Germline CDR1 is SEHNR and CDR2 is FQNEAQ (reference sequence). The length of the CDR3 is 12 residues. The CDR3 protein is CAGQEGTDTQYF. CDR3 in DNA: TGTGCCGGCCAGGAGGGCACAGATACGCAGTATTTT. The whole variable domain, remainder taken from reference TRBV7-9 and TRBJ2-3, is DTGVSQNPRHKITKRGQNVTFRCDPISEHNRLYWYRQTLGQGPEFLTYFQNEAQLEKSRLLSDRFSAERPKGSFSTLEIQRTEQGDSAMYLCAGQEGTDTQYFGPGTRLTVL.

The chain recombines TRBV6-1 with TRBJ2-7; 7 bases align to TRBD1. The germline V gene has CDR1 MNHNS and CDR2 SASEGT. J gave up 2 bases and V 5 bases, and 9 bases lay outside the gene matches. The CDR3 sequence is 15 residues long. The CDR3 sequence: CASSTGTVGTYEQYF. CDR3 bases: TGTGCCAGCAGTACCGGGACAGTCGGTACCTACGAGCAGTACTTC.

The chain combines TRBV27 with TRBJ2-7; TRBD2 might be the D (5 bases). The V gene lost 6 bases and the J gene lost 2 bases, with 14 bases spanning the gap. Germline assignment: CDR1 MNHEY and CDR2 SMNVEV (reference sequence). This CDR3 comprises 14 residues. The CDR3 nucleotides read TGTGCCAGCAGCCTCACCGGGCGGGCCTACGAGCAGTACTTC. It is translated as CASSLTGRAYEQYF.

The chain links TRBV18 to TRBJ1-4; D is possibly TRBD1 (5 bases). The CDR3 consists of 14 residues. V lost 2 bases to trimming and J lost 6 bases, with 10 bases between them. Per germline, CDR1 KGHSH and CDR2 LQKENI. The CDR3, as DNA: TGTGCCAGCTCACCAGTCAGGGAGGATGAAAAACTGTTTTTT. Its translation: CASSPVREDEKLFF.

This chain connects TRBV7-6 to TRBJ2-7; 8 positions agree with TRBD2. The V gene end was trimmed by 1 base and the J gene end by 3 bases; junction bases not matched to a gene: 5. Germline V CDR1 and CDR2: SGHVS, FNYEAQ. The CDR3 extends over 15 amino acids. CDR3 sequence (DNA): TGTGCCAGCAGCTTAGGCCCGGGGGGGATCTACGAGCAGTACTTC. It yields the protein CASSLGPGGIYEQYF. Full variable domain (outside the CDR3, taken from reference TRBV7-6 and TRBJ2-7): GAGVSQSPRYKVTKRGQDVALRCDPISGHVSLYWYRQALGQGPEFLTYFNYEAQQDKSGLPNDRFSAERPEGSISTLTIQRTEQRDSAMYRCASSLGPGGIYEQYFGPGTRLTVT.

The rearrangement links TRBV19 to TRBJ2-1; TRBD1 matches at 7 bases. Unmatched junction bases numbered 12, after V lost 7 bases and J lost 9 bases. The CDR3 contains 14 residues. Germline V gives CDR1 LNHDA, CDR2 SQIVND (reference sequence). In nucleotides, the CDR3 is TGTGCCAGTACCGCCAACAGGGGTTCTGGTGAGCAGTTCTTC. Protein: CASTANRGSGEQFF.

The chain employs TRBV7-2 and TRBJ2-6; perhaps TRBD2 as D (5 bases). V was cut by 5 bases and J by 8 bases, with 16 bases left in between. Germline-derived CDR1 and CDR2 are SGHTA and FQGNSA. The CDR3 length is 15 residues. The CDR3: CASSPTRADSNVLTF. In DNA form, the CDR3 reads TGTGCCAGCAGCCCAACGCGGGCAGATTCCAACGTCCTGACTTTC.

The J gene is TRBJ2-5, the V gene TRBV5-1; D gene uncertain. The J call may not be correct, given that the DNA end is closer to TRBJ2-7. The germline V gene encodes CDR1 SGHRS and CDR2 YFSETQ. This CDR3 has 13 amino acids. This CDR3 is CASSLESSYEQYF. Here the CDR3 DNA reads TGCGCCAGCAGCTTGGAAAGCTCCTACGAGCAGTACTTC.

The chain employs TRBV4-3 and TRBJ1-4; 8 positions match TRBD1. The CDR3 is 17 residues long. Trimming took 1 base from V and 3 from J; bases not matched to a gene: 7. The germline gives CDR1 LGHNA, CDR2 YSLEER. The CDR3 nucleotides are TGCGCCAGCAGCCAAGGCCAGGGGGCCGAATCTAATGAAAAACTGTTTTTT. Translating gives CASSQGQGAESNEKLFF.

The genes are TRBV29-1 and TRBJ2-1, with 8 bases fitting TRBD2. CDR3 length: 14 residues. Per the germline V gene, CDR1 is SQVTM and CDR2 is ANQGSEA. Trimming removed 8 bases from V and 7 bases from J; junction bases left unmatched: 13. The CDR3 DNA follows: TGCAGCTCACGCCGGGCTAGCGGGCGGAATGAGCAGTTCTTC. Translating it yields CSSRRASGRNEQFF.

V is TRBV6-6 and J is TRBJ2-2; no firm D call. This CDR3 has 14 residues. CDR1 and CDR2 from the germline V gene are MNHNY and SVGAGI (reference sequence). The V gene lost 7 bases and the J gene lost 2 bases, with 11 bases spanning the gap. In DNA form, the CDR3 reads TGTGCCAGCAAGTGGGCCGAAAACACCGGGGAGCTGTTTTTT. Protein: CASKWAENTGELFF.

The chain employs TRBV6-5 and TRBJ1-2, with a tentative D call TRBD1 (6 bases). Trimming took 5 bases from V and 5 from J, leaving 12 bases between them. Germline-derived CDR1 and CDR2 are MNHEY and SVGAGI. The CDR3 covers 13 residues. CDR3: CASSMTGLYGYTF. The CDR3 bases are TGTGCCAGCAGTATGACAGGATTATATGGCTACACCTTC.